The 2 T cell receptor beta chains given below trace back to one sample, sequenced in a study of blood T cell repertoires in COVID-19. Profiled with immunoSEQ multiplex PCR; TCRdb holds only in-frame clones, not every one. The sample comprises about 300,000 clones, nearly 90% of which are singletons, and 1.5% to 2% rests with the top ten. The sequenced material came from peripheral blood. These receptors originate from a woman aged 25 to 39 with COVID-19, enrolled during active disease.

The chain uses TRBV2 and TRBJ2-7; TRBD2 agrees at 11 bases. The CDR3 sequence is 16 residues long. Germline V gives CDR1 SNHLY, CDR2 FYNNEI. Trimming removed 5 bases from V and 2 bases from J; junction bases left unmatched: 8. In DNA, the CDR3 is TGTGCCAGCAGTACCATGGGACTAGCGGATCCCTACGAGCAGTACGTC. It translates to CASSTMGLADPYEQYV.

In its sample, this clone was seen once. V and J are TRBV27 and TRBJ2-5; the match to TRBD2 covers 10 bases. CDR1 is MNHEY and CDR2 is SMNVEV in the germline V gene (reference sequence). V lost 1 base, J lost 2 bases, and 4 bases stayed unmatched. The CDR3 is made up of 16 amino acids. CDR3 in amino acids: CASSLYSGGAQETQYF. The CDR3 DNA sequence: TGTGCCAGCAGTTTATACAGCGGGGGGGCTCAAGAGACCCAGTACTTC.